One and the same sample provided the 20 T cell receptor beta chains below, sequenced in a study of vaccination and CD4 T cells after COVID-19. This sample's treatment: roughly 10-day PBMC culture with coronavirus spike peptide pools or control peptides (ViraFEST assay). These receptors' targets are unknown. An Oncomine TCR Beta short-read assay was used to sequence the DNA from cultured CD4+ T cells. TCRdb reprocessed the PCR reads with MiXCR, giving one entry per CDR3 protein. The repertoire holds fewer than 12,000 distinct CDR3 sequences, with around 43% as singletons. The sample was CD4+ T cells from blood, cultured in vitro. The receptors come from a human donor who had recovered from COVID-19.

The chain uses TRBV7-2 and TRBJ2-1; 12 bases are a match to TRBD2. Per the germline V gene, CDR1 is SGHTA and CDR2 is FQGNSA. Unmatched junction bases numbered 7, after V lost 5 bases and J lost 5 bases. This CDR3 comprises 16 residues. The CDR3, as DNA: TGTGCCAGCAGCCTATGGACTAGCGGGGTCAACAATGAGCAGTTCTTC. Protein product: CASSLWTSGVNNEQFF. Complete variable domain (other parts from reference TRBV7-2 and TRBJ2-1): GAGVSQSPSNKVTEKGKDVELRCDPISGHTALYWYRQSLGQGLEFLIYFQGNSAPDKSGLPSDRFSAERTGGSVSTLTIQRTQQEDSAVYLCASSLWTSGVNNEQFFGPGTRLTVL.

The chain joins TRBV5-6 to TRBJ1-5, with 8 bases fitting TRBD1. The ends lost 4 bases at V and 4 bases at J; junction bases unmatched: 7. CDR1 is SGHDT, CDR2 YYEEEE, per germline. The CDR3 is 15 amino acids. CDR3 sequence: CASSRARGLNQPQHF. The CDR3 region has the DNA TGTGCCAGCAGCCGCGCCAGGGGGCTTAATCAGCCCCAGCATTTT.

This sequence joins TRBV7-6 and TRBJ1-1; D unresolved. The CDR3 length is 14 residues. Germline V gives CDR1 SGHVS, CDR2 FNYEAQ. Trimming took 4 bases from V and 1 from J, leaving 10 bases between them. The CDR3 DNA reads as TGTGCCAGCAGCTCCCAACTCCGGAACACTGAAGCTTTCTTT. Translated: CASSSQLRNTEAFF.

The chain joins TRBV30 to TRBJ1-2, with 8 bases identical to TRBD1. CDR1 and CDR2 from the germline V gene are GTSNPN and SVGIG (reference sequence). Trimming cost V 4 bases and J 5 bases; bases outside gene matches: 6. This CDR3 is 13 amino acids long. Here the CDR3 DNA reads TGTGCCTGGAACGACAGGGGAAATTATGGCTACACCTTC. This encodes CAWNDRGNYGYTF. Full variable domain (remainder filled in from reference TRBV30 and TRBJ1-2): SQTIHQWPATLVQPVGSPLSLECTVEGTSNPNLYWYRQAAGRGLQLLFYSVGIGQISSEVPQNLSASRPQDRQFILSSKKLLLSDSGFYLCAWNDRGNYGYTFGSGTRLTVV.

The chain is built from TRBV3-1 and TRBJ1-2; 7 bases are shared with TRBD1. CDR3 length: 16 residues. CDR1 is LGHDT and CDR2 is YNNKEL in the germline V gene (reference sequence). V dropped 8 bases and J dropped 0; count of bases not matched to a gene: 12. CDR3 protein: CASSGGRGGANYGYTF. In DNA form, the CDR3 reads TGTGCCAGCTCCGGGGGCAGGGGGGGAGCTAACTATGGCTACACCTTC. The full variable domain, with the rest looked up from reference TRBV3-1 and TRBJ1-2, is DTAVSQTPKYLVTQMGNDKSIKCEQNLGHDTMYWYKQDSKKFLKIMFSYNNKELIINETVPNRFSPKSPDKAHLNLHINSLELGDSAVYFCASSGGRGGANYGYTFGSGTRLTVV.

V gene TRBV3-1 combines with J gene TRBJ1-6; 11 bases are a match to TRBD1. The germline CDR1 and CDR2 sequences are LGHDT and YNNKEL (reference sequence). The length of the CDR3 is 14 residues. The ends lost 6 bases at V and 9 bases at J; junction bases unmatched: 4. The CDR3 bases are TGTGCCAGCAGTCAGGACAGGGGGCCTTCACCCCTCCACTTT. As protein: CASSQDRGPSPLHF.

V gene TRBV7-9 combines with J gene TRBJ1-1; TRBD1 might be the D (5 bases). Germline V CDR1 and CDR2: SEHNR, FQNEAQ (reference sequence). The CDR3 sequence is 12 residues long. V was shortened by 9 bases and J by 4 bases, with 12 bases between the two germline ends. CDR3: CASMGRSTEAFF. The DNA of the CDR3 is TGTGCCAGTATGGGACGCAGCACTGAAGCTTTCTTT.

J is TRBJ2-3 and V is TRBV10-3, with D uncertain. CDR1 is ENHRY and CDR2 is SYGVKD in the germline V gene. CDR3 length equals 12 residues. V gave up 8 bases and J gave up 6 bases, with 12 bases separating them. This CDR3 reads CAIAPKEDTQYF. The CDR3 DNA sequence: TGTGCCATCGCCCCAAAGGAGGATACGCAGTATTTT.

This clonotype was found a few times. This chain connects TRBV2 to TRBJ1-2, with D hard to call. CDR3 length equals 10 residues. Deletions cut 4 bases from V and 8 bases from J, with 5 bases between. The V gene's germline CDR1 is SNHLY and CDR2 FYNNEI. DNA of the CDR3: TGTGCCAGCAGTGTGGAGGGCTACACCTTC. It specifies CASSVEGYTF.

The V call is TRBV5-6, the J call TRBJ1-1; D may be TRBD1 (6 bases). Trimming removed 3 bases at V and 9 bases at J, with 12 bases between. Per germline, CDR1 SGHDT and CDR2 YYEEEE. The CDR3 sequence is 12 residues long. Here the CDR3 DNA reads TGTGCCAGCAGCTCACACAGGGTGCAAGCTTTCTTT. This translates into CASSSHRVQAFF. Combining the CDR3 with reference TRBV5-6 and TRBJ1-1 gives the whole variable domain DAGVTQSPTHLIKTRGQQVTLRCSPKSGHDTVSWYQQALGQGPQFIFQYYEEEERQRGNFPDRFSGHQFPNYSSELNVNALLLGDSALYLCASSSHRVQAFFGQGTRLTVV.

This clonotype was detected only a few times. The chain couples TRBV25-1 to TRBJ1-1; 7 nucleotides match TRBD1. The CDR3 covers 13 residues. Germline values: CDR1 MGHDK, CDR2 SYGVNS. Trimming at V came to 5 bases and at J to 9 bases, leaving 9 bases not matched to a gene. The CDR3 reads CASSPGTVLKAFF. CDR3 bases: TGTGCCAGCAGTCCCGGGACAGTCCTAAAAGCTTTCTTT.

The chain recombines TRBV2 with TRBJ1-3; no clear D. CDR1 and CDR2 from the germline V gene are SNHLY and FYNNEI. The CDR3 consists of 15 residues. V lost 6 bases, J lost 0 bases, and 12 bases lay in between. The CDR3 nucleotides read TGTGCCAGCAGATCGGACGGGAACTCTGGAAACACCATATATTTT. Its protein product is CASRSDGNSGNTIYF.

This clonotype turned up a few times. The chain uses TRBV12-3 or TRBV12-4 and TRBJ2-3; D possibly corresponds to TRBD1 (6 bases). V lost 5 bases, J lost 7 bases, and 13 bases lay in between. The CDR3 runs to 13 residues. The CDR3 here is CASSKRQDHTQYF. The CDR3 DNA reads as TGTGCCAGCAGTAAACGACAGGACCATACGCAGTATTTT.

The chain couples TRBV10-3 to TRBJ1-2; no definite D call. V shed 2 bases and J shed 0 bases, with 7 bases lying between them. The germline V gene encodes CDR1 ENHRY and CDR2 SYGVKD. This CDR3 has 14 residues. The CDR3 region has the DNA TGTGCCATCAGTGAGGGGTTTGCTAACTATGGCTACACCTTC. Protein: CAISEGFANYGYTF.

This clonotype turned up a few times. The chain employs TRBV6-1 and TRBJ2-5; 14 bases line up with TRBD2. Germline V gives CDR1 MNHNS, CDR2 SASEGT. The CDR3 is 16 amino acids. The ends lost 7 bases at V and 0 bases at J; junction bases unmatched: 4. CDR3 loop: CASTLTSGGDQETQYF. The CDR3, as DNA: TGTGCCAGCACCCTGACTAGCGGGGGGGACCAAGAGACCCAGTACTTC.

This clonotype was counted between two and nine times. V usage is TRBV7-9 and J usage is TRBJ1-2; no definite D call. The CDR3 contains 12 residues. From germline, CDR1 is SEHNR and CDR2 FQNEAQ (reference sequence). V lost 1 base and J lost 4, with 4 bases in between. CDR3 in DNA: TGTGCCAGCAGCTTAGGGGTCTATGGCTACACCTTC. Translation gives CASSLGVYGYTF.

The chain combines TRBV18 with TRBJ2-3; 12 bases align to TRBD2. The CDR3 has 17 amino acids. V lost 3 bases to trimming and J lost 2 bases; unmatched junction nucleotides: 6. Germline lookup yields CDR1 KGHSH and CDR2 LQKENI. CDR3 region: CASSPPLAGGTTDTQYF. The CDR3 DNA follows: TGTGCCAGCTCACCCCCACTAGCGGGGGGTACCACAGATACGCAGTATTTT.

This chain links TRBV5-1 with TRBJ1-2, with D uncertain. The germline V gene encodes CDR1 SGHRS and CDR2 YFSETQ. The CDR3 loop spans 14 amino acids. V was pared by 6 bases and J by 2 bases, with 14 bases between. The CDR3: CASTKDGANYGYTF. CDR3 nucleotides: TGCGCCAGCACCAAGGACGGAGCCAACTATGGCTACACCTTC.

The genes are TRBV2 and TRBJ1-1; D is perhaps TRBD1 (5 bases). V lost 10 bases and J 1 base, leaving 22 bases between the germline ends. The CDR3 has 16 amino acids. Germline V gives CDR1 SNHLY, CDR2 FYNNEI. The CDR3 sequence is CATTLGRAGRNTEAFF. DNA for the CDR3: TGTGCCACCACCCTCGGACGGGCAGGGAGGAACACTGAAGCTTTCTTT.

This clonotype appeared once. V usage is TRBV7-8 and J usage is TRBJ2-3; D uncertain. Trimming removed 5 bases from V and 8 bases from J, with 17 bases in between. The length of the CDR3 is 14 residues. Germline V gene data show CDR1 as SGHVS and CDR2 as FQNEAQ. The CDR3 loop reads CASSPWEGLGTQYF. The CDR3 nucleotides read TGTGCCAGCAGCCCTTGGGAAGGTCTAGGTACGCAGTATTTT.